Described below is a single T cell receptor beta chain sequence and its context. Its antigen is as yet unknown. This entry is derived from a study of T cell responses to AZD1222 COVID-19 vaccine. Study-wide results and limits: Clonal diversity was possibly underestimated, and white British individuals and females predominated among donors. Samples come after the peak T cell response, not at day 14. Baseline serology detected seropositivity in only six AZD1222 recipients. Spike-specific TCR repertoires showed rising breadth and depth after two AZD1222 doses.

J lost 4 bases, V lost 4 bases, and 11 bases had no gene match. There are 16 residues in the CDR3. Germline lookup yields CDR1 LGHDT and CDR2 YNNKEL (reference sequence). The repertoire was sequenced with immunoSEQ multiplex PCR; TCRdb's copy has only in-frame clones and lacks some. The sample lists 200,000 to 250,000 clones, approximately 94% occurring once. The chain joins TRBV3-1 (or the pseudogene TRBV3-2) to TRBJ1-2; 8 bases align to TRBD1. The sequence came from an adult in good health. The source material was peripheral blood, sampled on day 0 of MenACWY control vaccination. The CDR3 sequence is CASSLGGRTGTYGYTF. The CDR3 DNA reads TGTGCCAGCAGCCTGGGGGGCAGGACAGGGACCTATGGCTACACCTTC.